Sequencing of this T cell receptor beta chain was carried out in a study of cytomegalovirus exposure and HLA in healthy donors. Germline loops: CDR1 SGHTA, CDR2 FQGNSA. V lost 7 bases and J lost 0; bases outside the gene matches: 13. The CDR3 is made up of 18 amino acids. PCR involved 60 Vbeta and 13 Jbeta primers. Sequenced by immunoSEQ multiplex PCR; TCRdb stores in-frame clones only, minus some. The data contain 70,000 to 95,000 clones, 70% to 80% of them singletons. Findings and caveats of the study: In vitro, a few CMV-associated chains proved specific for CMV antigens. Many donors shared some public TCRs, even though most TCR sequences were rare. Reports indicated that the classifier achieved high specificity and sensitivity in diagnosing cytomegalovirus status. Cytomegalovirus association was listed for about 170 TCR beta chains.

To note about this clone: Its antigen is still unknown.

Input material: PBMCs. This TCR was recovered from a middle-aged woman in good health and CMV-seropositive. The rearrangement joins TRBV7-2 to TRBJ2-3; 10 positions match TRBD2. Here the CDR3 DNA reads TGTGCCAGCATTTCATCCCCTAGCGGGAGTCTCAGCACAGATACGCAGTATTTT. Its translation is CASISSPSGSLSTDTQYF.